This TCR beta chain was sequenced in a study of T cells in Graves' hyperthyroidism and ophthalmopathy. This clonotype occurred many times. Amplification of TCR beta CDR3 regions used RNA as the template. The TCR CDR3 was amplified in a first-round RT-PCR using the HTBI primer set. TCRdb reanalysed the multiplex PCR reads using MiXCR and keeps one entry per CDR3 protein. The sample comprises around 440,000 distinct CDR3 sequences, 15% to 19% of which are singletons, and approximately 7.5% rests with the top ten. Trimming stripped 5 bases from V and 0 bases from J, with 12 bases between. Germline values: CDR1 DFQATT, CDR2 SNEGSKA (reference sequence). This CDR3 is 14 amino acids long.

Source material: blood. The sequence derives from a woman in her late teens or twenties with Graves' hyperthyroidism. The genes are TRBV20-1 and TRBJ2-3, with D perhaps matching TRBD1 (5 bases). Here the CDR3 reads CSAPQGSSTDTQYF. CDR3 coding DNA: TGCAGTGCTCCCCAGGGATCTAGCACAGATACGCAGTATTTT.